This section outlines one T cell receptor beta chain sequence together with its context. These data originate in a study of blood T cell repertoires in COVID-19. As for the study in general: Material from acute and convalescent COVID-19 was sourced from the United States, Italy and Spain. T cells, B-cell-depleted T cells, or PBMCs provided the cDNA or gDNA that served as material.

Original data processing: Estimation of nucleated cell counts was performed using reference gene primer amplification. Sequencing was performed with immunoSEQ multiplex PCR; in TCRdb, only in-frame clones are kept and a portion is missing. V and J calls and clone size are copied from that table; D and trimming were computed from the DNA. The data hold about 120,000 clones, with roughly four fifths observed a single time. V shed 0 bases and J shed 0 bases, with 15 bases lying between them. This CDR3 has 16 amino acids. Germline V CDR1 and CDR2: GTSNPN, SVGIG (reference sequence). Those enrolled in Seattle joined during active infection and were followed longitudinally afterward.

Sequencing was done on a sample of peripheral blood. J is TRBJ2-7 and V is TRBV30; the D gene is possibly TRBD2 (5 bases). The TCR was taken from a young man with COVID-19, enrolled during active disease. CDR3 DNA: TGTGCCTGGAGTGTACGGAGGAACATCATCTCCTACGAGCAGTACTTC. It codes for CAWSVRRNIISYEQYF.